The rows below give T cell receptor beta chains drawn from one sample of a study of T cell responses to AZD1222 COVID-19 vaccine. Clones were sequenced by immunoSEQ multiplex PCR, and TCRdb holds only the in-frame ones, with some missing. The sample contains 100,000 to 150,000 clones, over 75% of which appear only once. The sequencing here drew on peripheral blood, taken on day 0 of AZD1222 vaccination. These receptors were taken from an adult in good health. The CDR3 runs from the conserved cysteine through the conserved F or W. A D gene is named only where the DNA matches it firmly. Only part of the rows carry a size: once, few, many, or a class if the clone is expanded.

CDR3 protein | CDR3 DNA | clone size | J gene | V gene | D gene
CASSSVGGGEQYF | TGTGCCAGTAGTTCGGTCGGAGGGGGCGAGCAGTACTTC | NA | TRBJ2-7 | TRBV19 | NA
CASSLGTGKGEQYF | TGTGCCAGCAGCTTAGGGACAGGGAAAGGCGAGCAGTACTTC | NA | TRBJ2-7 | TRBV11-2 | TRBD1
CASNLNGDRGSYGYTF | TGTGCCAGCAACCTGAACGGCGACAGGGGTAGCTATGGCTACACCTTC | NA | TRBJ1-2 | TRBV5-6 | TRBD1
CASSEGGREQFF | TGTGCCAGTAGTGAGGGGGGGCGTGAGCAGTTCTTC | NA | TRBJ2-1 | TRBV19 | NA
CASSQGGGYTF | TGCGCCAGCAGCCAGGGTGGCGGCTACACCTTC | NA | TRBJ1-2 | TRBV4-1 | NA
CASSQEGETLMKGYTF | TGCGCCAGCAGCCAAGAAGGGGAGACTCTAATGAAAGGCTACACCTTC | NA | TRBJ1-2 | TRBV4-1 | NA
CASNLELGYEQYF | TGTGCCAGCAATTTAGAACTGGGCTACGAGCAGTACTTC | NA | TRBJ2-7 | TRBV6-6 | NA
CAWSSGGQQYF | TGTGCCTGGAGTTCAGGGGGGCAGCAGTACTTC | NA | TRBJ2-7 | TRBV30 | NA
CASSFPVGEQFF | TGCGCCAGCAGCTTTCCGGTGGGTGAGCAGTTCTTC | NA | TRBJ2-1 | TRBV5-1 | NA
CASSLELAGSNEQFF | TGTGCCAGCAGCTTAGAACTAGCCGGGAGTAATGAGCAGTTCTTC | NA | TRBJ2-1 | TRBV7-9 | NA
CASSIEQGPQHF | TGTGCCAGTAGTATAGAGCAAGGGCCCCAGCATTTT | NA | TRBJ1-5 | TRBV19 | NA
CASSQTQNRGRGTEAFF | TGTGCCAGCAGCCAAACACAAAACAGGGGGCGAGGGACTGAAGCTTTCTTT | once | TRBJ1-1 | TRBV4-2 | TRBD1
CASSQQLASTDTQYF | TGTGCCAGCAGCCAGCAACTTGCGAGCACAGATACGCAGTATTTT | NA | TRBJ2-3 | TRBV4-2 | NA
CASSLDYGGAYEQYF | TGTGCCAGCAGCTTAGATTATGGGGGGGCCTACGAGCAGTACTTC | NA | TRBJ2-7 | TRBV11-2 | TRBD2
CASRPTSGGADTQYF | TGTGCCAGCAGACCCACTAGCGGGGGGGCAGATACGCAGTATTTT | NA | TRBJ2-3 | TRBV5-4 | TRBD2
CSARGPEQFF | TGCAGTGCGAGAGGTCCTGAGCAGTTCTTC | few | TRBJ2-1 | TRBV20-1 | NA
CASSSGPRAYEQYF | TGTGCCAGCAGCTCCGGACCGAGAGCCTACGAGCAGTACTTC | NA | TRBJ2-7 | TRBV7-8 | NA
CASSFSGVEVGTEAFF | TGCGCCAGCAGCTTCTCTGGGGTAGAAGTCGGCACTGAAGCTTTCTTT | NA | TRBJ1-1 | TRBV5-1 | NA
CASSPGTWQETQYF | TGTGCCAGCTCACCCGGGACTTGGCAAGAGACCCAGTACTTC | NA | TRBJ2-5 | TRBV18 | NA
CASSEFGVSYTF | TGTGCCAGCAGTGAATTTGGGGTGAGCTACACCTTC | NA | TRBJ1-2 | TRBV25-1 | NA
CASSDVGGRTEAFF | TGTGCCAGCAGTGATGTGGGGGGGCGCACTGAAGCTTTCTTT | NA | TRBJ1-1 | TRBV2 | NA
CSVELDPNHTGELFF | TGCAGCGTTGAGCTGGACCCTAATCACACCGGGGAGCTGTTTTTT | NA | TRBJ2-2 | TRBV29-1 | NA
CASSQESGSTPGMGGYTF | TGTGCCAGCAGCCAAGAGTCGGGTAGCACCCCCGGTATGGGTGGCTACACCTTC | NA | TRBJ1-2 | TRBV4-2 | NA
CASSATFTGNGYGYTF | TGTGCCAGCAGCGCGACCTTTACAGGGAACGGCTATGGCTACACCTTC | NA | TRBJ1-2 | TRBV9 | NA
CSTPTGVPYNEQFF | TGCAGCACCCCAACGGGAGTCCCCTACAATGAGCAGTTCTTC | NA | TRBJ2-1 | TRBV29-1 | NA
CASSLVSGREGYTF | TGCGCCAGCAGCTTGGTTTCAGGGCGGGAAGGCTACACCTTC | NA | TRBJ1-2 | TRBV5-1 | NA
CASSRTGGNNQPQHF | TGTGCCAGCAGTCGGACAGGGGGAAACAATCAGCCCCAGCATTTT | few | TRBJ1-5 | TRBV6-5 | TRBD1
CASSIGDEQFF | TGTGCCAGTAGTATAGGGGATGAGCAGTTCTTC | NA | TRBJ2-1 | TRBV19 | NA
CASRQGERTEAFF | TGTGCCAGCAGGCAGGGGGAGCGCACTGAAGCTTTCTTT | NA | TRBJ1-1 | TRBV12-3/TRBV12-4 | TRBD1
CASSVTGTGTYEQYF | TGTGCCAGCAGTGTCACCGGGACAGGGACCTACGAGCAGTACTTC | NA | TRBJ2-7 | TRBV27 | TRBD1
CAWSTGWDTEAFF | TGTGCCTGGAGTACAGGGTGGGACACTGAAGCTTTCTTT | NA | TRBJ1-1 | TRBV30 | NA
CASSLVALAGEAFF | TGTGCCAGCAGCTTAGTGGCGCTGGCTGGTGAAGCTTTCTTT | NA | TRBJ1-1 | TRBV7-9 | NA
CASSLKLNDKYSTDTQYF | TGCGCCAGCAGCCTCAAACTCAACGACAAATATAGCACAGATACGCAGTATTTT | NA | TRBJ2-3 | TRBV5-1 | NA
CASSFSPSYEQYF | TGTGCCAGCAGTTTTTCCCCCTCCTACGAGCAGTACTTC | NA | TRBJ2-7 | TRBV6-5 | NA
CASSLGVGGSETQYF | TGCGCCAGCAGCTTGGGTGTTGGAGGGTCAGAGACCCAGTACTTC | NA | TRBJ2-5 | TRBV5-1 | NA
CASRRDFNQPQHF | TGTGCCAGCAGACGGGATTTCAATCAGCCCCAGCATTTT | NA | TRBJ1-5 | TRBV6-5 | NA
CASSRDSRTYGYTF | TGTGCCAGTAGCCGGGACAGCCGCACCTATGGCTACACCTTC | NA | TRBJ1-2 | TRBV19 | TRBD1
CAISSLGGLNTEAFF | TGTGCCATCAGCTCTCTCGGGGGCCTGAACACTGAAGCTTTCTTT | NA | TRBJ1-1 | TRBV10-3 | NA
CASSRVDRGFTGYEQYF | TGCGCCAGCAGCCGGGTGGACAGGGGGTTTACTGGATACGAGCAGTACTTC | NA | TRBJ2-7 | TRBV5-1 | TRBD1
CASSLGLAGGLYEQFF | TGTGCCAGCAGCCTAGGACTAGCGGGGGGGCTCTATGAGCAGTTCTTC | NA | TRBJ2-1 | TRBV7-2 | TRBD2
CASSESQWGTNTEAFF | TGTGCCAGCAGTGAATCCCAGTGGGGTACGAACACTGAAGCTTTCTTT | NA | TRBJ1-1 | TRBV6-1 | NA